The 19 T cell receptor beta chains presented below share a single source sample, sequenced in a study of cytotoxic CD8 clonotypes in ibrutinib-treated CLL. Assay: immunoSEQ multiplex PCR; the TCRdb copy retains only in-frame clones and omits some. The sample has 45,000 to 70,000 clones; roughly 50% are singletons. Material: PBMCs, obtained after 24 months of ibrutinib treatment. Receptor source: a human donor with chronic lymphocytic leukemia.

V usage is TRBV6-5 and J usage is TRBJ1-5; TRBD1 might be the D (6 bases). Trimming removed 6 bases from V and 5 bases from J, with 17 bases in between. Germline values: CDR1 MNHEY, CDR2 SVGAGI. The CDR3 length is 15 residues. The CDR3 sequence: CASRPSGARDQPQHF. The CDR3 nucleotides are TGTGCCAGCAGACCATCAGGGGCCCGGGATCAGCCCCAGCATTTT.

In this sample, this clone turned up many times. The chain carries TRBV18 and TRBJ2-6; D remains unclear. V was cut by 4 bases and J by 1 base, with 11 bases left in between. There are 16 residues in the CDR3. Germline V lookup: CDR1 KGHSH, CDR2 LQKENI. The DNA for the CDR3 is TGTGCCAGCTCACATACTACTGCTTCTGGGGCCAACGTCCTGACTTTC. Translated: CASSHTTASGANVLTF.

This clone has only a few counts. The rearrangement joins TRBV4-1 to TRBJ2-7; the match to TRBD1 covers 7 bases. Trimming cost V 5 bases and J 2 bases; bases outside gene matches: 12. The CDR3 runs to 16 residues. Germline V gene data show CDR1 as MGHRA and CDR2 as YSYEKL. The CDR3 bases are TGCGCCAGCAGCACTAGTGTGGGGCAGGGGGCCTACGAGCAGTACTTC. The encoded protein is CASSTSVGQGAYEQYF.

This clone was seen just once. V is TRBV11-2 and J is TRBJ2-5, with a possible D match to TRBD2 (6 bases). Germline CDR1 is SGHAT and CDR2 is FQNNGV. V shed 5 bases and J shed 2 bases, with 12 bases lying between them. CDR3 length: 14 residues. CDR3 nucleotides: TGTGCCAGCAGCACGGGACTTCTACAAGAGACCCAGTACTTC. This gives the protein CASSTGLLQETQYF.

V and J are TRBV28 and TRBJ2-7, with D tentatively TRBD1 (5 bases). Germline CDR1 is MDHEN and CDR2 is SYDVKM. The CDR3 consists of 13 residues. The V end lost 5 bases, the J end lost 3 bases, and 11 bases lay between the germline ends. Here the CDR3 reads CASSGDRLYEQYF. CDR3 bases: TGTGCCAGCAGTGGTGACAGACTCTACGAGCAGTACTTC.

The chain carries TRBV28 and TRBJ1-2; D is undetermined. This CDR3 spans 13 amino acids. V lost 7 bases to trimming and J lost 4 bases, with 13 bases between them. CDR1 and CDR2 from the germline V gene are MDHEN and SYDVKM. Here the CDR3 DNA reads TGTGCCAGCACCCTTAACGTAGCCTATGGCTACACCTTC. It codes for CASTLNVAYGYTF.

This clone has a single count. The chain joins TRBV5-5 to TRBJ1-2; 7 bases are a match to TRBD1. This CDR3 spans 14 amino acids. CDR1 is SGHKS and CDR2 is YYEKEE in the germline V gene (reference sequence). The junction had 6 bases not matched to a gene; V was cut back by 7 bases and J by 0 bases. The CDR3 loop is CASFPGQPNYGYTF. CDR3 nucleotides: TGTGCCAGCTTCCCGGGACAGCCTAACTATGGCTACACCTTC.

The chain employs TRBV10-3 and TRBJ1-3, with no clear D. The CDR3 is made up of 17 amino acids. Trimming removed 3 bases at V and 4 bases at J, with 19 bases between. Germline values: CDR1 ENHRY, CDR2 SYGVKD. The CDR3 reads CAISDWGEQSPGNTIYF. The DNA of the CDR3 is TGTGCCATCAGTGACTGGGGTGAACAGTCGCCCGGAAACACCATATATTTT.

The V gene is TRBV11-2, the J gene TRBJ2-7; TRBD1 might be the D (6 bases). V shed 6 bases and J shed 7 bases, with 22 bases lying between them. Germline V lookup: CDR1 SGHAT, CDR2 FQNNGV. This CDR3 contains 15 residues. The CDR3 loop is CASRQGQHGVREQYF. The CDR3 coding sequence is TGTGCCAGCAGACAAGGACAGCACGGTGTTAGGGAGCAGTACTTC.

This clone was recorded at least ten times. This chain uses TRBV19 with TRBJ2-3, with a weak D call TRBD1 (7 bases). Germline V gene sequence: CDR1 LNHDA, CDR2 SQIVND (reference sequence). This CDR3 region has 15 residues. Trimming stripped 1 base from V and 4 bases from J, with 12 bases between. CDR3 protein: CASSIGQGGADTQYF. CDR3 nucleotide sequence: TGTGCCAGTAGTATAGGCCAGGGGGGCGCAGATACGCAGTATTTT.

The rearrangement joins TRBV7-8 to TRBJ2-6, with a weak D call TRBD1 (6 bases). CDR3 length equals 17 residues. Germline CDR1 is SGHVS and CDR2 is FQNEAQ. The germline V and J ends were trimmed by 10 bases and 4 bases, with 23 bases remaining between them. For the CDR3, the DNA is TGTGCCACCGCCACGGAACAGGGACCCCTCGGGGCCAACGTCCTGACTTTC. The encoded protein is CATATEQGPLGANVLTF.

The gene calls are TRBV6-1 and TRBJ1-3; D gene unclear. Germline lookup yields CDR1 MNHNS and CDR2 SASEGT. The germline V and J ends were trimmed by 2 bases and 0 bases, with 11 bases remaining between them. The CDR3 covers 16 residues. CDR3 region: CASSEPTGPSGNTIYF. The CDR3 nucleotides read TGTGCCAGCAGTGAACCTACGGGTCCCTCTGGAAACACCATATATTTT.

Within the sample, this clone is medium-sized. J is TRBJ1-5 and V is TRBV27; a weak D match, TRBD1 (5 bases). Germline lookup yields CDR1 MNHEY and CDR2 SMNVEV (reference sequence). V shed 3 bases and J shed 5 bases, with 14 bases lying between them. The CDR3 spans 15 residues. The CDR3 DNA reads TGTGCCAGCAGTTTGCATGTAGGGGACGATCAGCCCCAGCATTTT. It translates to CASSLHVGDDQPQHF.

This sequence joins TRBV20-1 and TRBJ2-7; tentatively, D is TRBD2 (5 bases). Deletions cut 6 bases from V and 5 bases from J, with 11 bases between. This CDR3 has 11 amino acids. CDR1 is DFQATT, CDR2 SNEGSKA, per germline (reference sequence). The CDR3 spells CSAHLANEQYF. In DNA form, the CDR3 reads TGCAGTGCGCACCTAGCAAACGAGCAGTACTTC.

J is TRBJ2-1 and V is TRBV9, with D perhaps TRBD1 (6 bases). The V end lost 5 bases, the J end lost 2 bases, and 14 bases lay between the germline ends. This CDR3 comprises 15 residues. Germline V gene data show CDR1 as SGDLS and CDR2 as YYNGEE. The CDR3 region is CASSGGQLTYNEQFF. The CDR3 nucleotides are TGTGCCAGCAGTGGAGGACAGCTCACCTACAATGAGCAGTTCTTC.

This clone was found a few times. J is TRBJ2-1 and V is TRBV7-9; 13 nucleotides agree with TRBD2. The germline V gene has CDR1 SEHNR and CDR2 FQNEAQ (reference sequence). The CDR3 contains 16 residues. Germline trimming cut 4 bases from V and 7 bases from J; bases unmatched to any gene: 7. The CDR3 nucleotides read TGTGCCAGCAGCTCAGGACTAGCGGGAGTACTGAATGAGCAGTTCTTC. Translated, it gives CASSSGLAGVLNEQFF.

This clone was seen many times. This chain links TRBV28 with TRBJ2-7; 8 bases fit TRBD1. With V trimmed by 7 bases and J by 0 bases, 11 bases remained unmatched. The CDR3 sequence is 16 residues long. From germline, CDR1 is MDHEN and CDR2 SYDVKM. The CDR3 region is CASNEGGQAYSYEQYV. As DNA, the CDR3 is TGTGCCAGCAACGAAGGGGGACAGGCGTACTCCTACGAGCAGTACGTC.

V is TRBV7-2 and J is TRBJ2-2; D perhaps matches TRBD1 (6 bases). The V gene's germline CDR1 is SGHTA and CDR2 FQGNSA. This CDR3 is 13 amino acids long. The ends were cut back, 4 bases at V and 6 bases at J, with 9 bases in the middle. The DNA of the CDR3 is TGTGCCAGCAGCTCCCAGGGGCCCGGGGAGCTGTTTTTT. Translation: CASSSQGPGELFF.

V and J are TRBV29-1 and TRBJ2-7; 10 bases fit TRBD1. CDR1 SQVTM and CDR2 ANQGSEA come from the germline V gene. J gave up 3 bases and V 6 bases, and 11 bases lay outside the gene matches. The CDR3 totals 15 residues. CDR3 amino acids: CSVKFGTGEVYEQYF. The CDR3 DNA follows: TGCAGCGTCAAATTTGGGACAGGGGAGGTCTACGAGCAGTACTTC.